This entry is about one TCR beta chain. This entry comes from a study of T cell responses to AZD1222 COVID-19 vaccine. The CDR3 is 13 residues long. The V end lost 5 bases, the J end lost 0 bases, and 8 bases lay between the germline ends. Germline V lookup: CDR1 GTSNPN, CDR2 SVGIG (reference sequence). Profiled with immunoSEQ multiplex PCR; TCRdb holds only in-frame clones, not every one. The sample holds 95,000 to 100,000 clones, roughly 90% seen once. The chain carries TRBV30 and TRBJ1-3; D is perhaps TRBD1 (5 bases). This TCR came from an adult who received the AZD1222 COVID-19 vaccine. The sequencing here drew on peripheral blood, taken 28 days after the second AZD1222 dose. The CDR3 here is CAWDRNSGNTIYF. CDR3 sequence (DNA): TGTGCCTGGGACAGAAACTCTGGAAACACCATATATTTT.